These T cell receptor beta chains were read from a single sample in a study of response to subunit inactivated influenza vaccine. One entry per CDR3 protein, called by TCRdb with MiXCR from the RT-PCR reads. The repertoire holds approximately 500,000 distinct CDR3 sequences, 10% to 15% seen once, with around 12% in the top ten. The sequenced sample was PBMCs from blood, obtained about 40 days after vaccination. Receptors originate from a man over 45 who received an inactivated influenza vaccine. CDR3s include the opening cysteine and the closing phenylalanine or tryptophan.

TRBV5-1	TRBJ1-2	CASSFSRNYGYTF
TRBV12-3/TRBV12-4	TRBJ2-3	CASSPAGHPTDTQYF
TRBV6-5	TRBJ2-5	CASSYGPVQETQYF
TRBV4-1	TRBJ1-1	CASTASAGGGTEAFF
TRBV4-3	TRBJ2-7	CASSLTLSGAEQYF
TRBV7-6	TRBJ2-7	CASSSGIAGTYEQYF
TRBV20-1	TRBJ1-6	CSARAGSSYNSPLHF
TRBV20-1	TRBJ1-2	CSAENQGRYGYTF
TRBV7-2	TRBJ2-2	CASSPPAANTGELFF
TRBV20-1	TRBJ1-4	CSITGANEKLFF
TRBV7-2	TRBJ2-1	CASSLVLAGAYGNEQFF
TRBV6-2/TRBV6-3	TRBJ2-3	CASSYGTSGTDTQYF
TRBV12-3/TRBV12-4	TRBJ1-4	CASSPGTGRKLFF
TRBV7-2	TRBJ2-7	CASSLGPDSFYEQYF
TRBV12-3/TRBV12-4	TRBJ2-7	CASGRGYYEQYF
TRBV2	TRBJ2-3	CALCFRQGILFSTDTQYF
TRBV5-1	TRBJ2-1	CASSIQGMNEQFF
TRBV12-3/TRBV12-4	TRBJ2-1	CASRRTSGKYNEQFF
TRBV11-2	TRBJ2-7	CASSPPGRDYEQYF
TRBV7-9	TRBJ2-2	CASSLTGGLTGELFF
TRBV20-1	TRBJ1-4	CSARDPGGAPNEKLFF
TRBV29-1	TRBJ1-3	CSVMTGGSGNTIYF
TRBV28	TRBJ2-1	CASSPRTAPQYNEQFF
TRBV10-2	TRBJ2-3	CASMGLAGGTTFDTQYF
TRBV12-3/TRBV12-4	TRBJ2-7	CASSPDSLPYEQYF
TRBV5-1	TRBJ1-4	CASSDGGYEKLFF
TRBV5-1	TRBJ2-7	CASSLVSGRYSYEQYF
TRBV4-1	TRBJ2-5	CASSQDPGGLGETQYF
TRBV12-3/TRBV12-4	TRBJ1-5	CASSPRGNQPQHF
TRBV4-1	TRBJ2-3	CASSREMGGGTDTQYF
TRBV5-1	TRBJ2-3	CASSELDRVLDTQYF
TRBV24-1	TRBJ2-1	CATSGGYEQFF
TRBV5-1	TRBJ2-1	CASSLKETGKQFF
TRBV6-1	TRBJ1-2	CASSVTGVDGYTF
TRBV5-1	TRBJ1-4	CASSLGSANEKLFF
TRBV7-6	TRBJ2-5	CASSLWAAQETQYF
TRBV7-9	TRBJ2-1	CASSLSSGGANEQFF
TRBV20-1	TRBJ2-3	CSARAGRELDTQYF
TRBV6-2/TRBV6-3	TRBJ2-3	CASNKRGLIYTQYF
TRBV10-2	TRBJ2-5	CASSEFLLQETQYF
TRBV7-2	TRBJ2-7	CASSFTTYEQYF
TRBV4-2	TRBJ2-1	CASSQDSSGGAYNEQFF
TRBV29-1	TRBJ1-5	CSVKGVGNQPQHF
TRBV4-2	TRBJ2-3	CASSSPRSAGSGTDTQYF
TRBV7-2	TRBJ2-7	CASSLSVGQGYEQYF
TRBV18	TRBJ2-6	CASSPRTATPGANVLTF
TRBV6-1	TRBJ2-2	CASSSGSNTGELFF
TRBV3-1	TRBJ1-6	CASSQTPPQTGAPLHF
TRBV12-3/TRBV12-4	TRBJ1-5	CASKGSVNQPQHF
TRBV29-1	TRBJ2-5	CSVEDQFRGANHF
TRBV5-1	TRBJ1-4	CASSLGQGATNEKLFF
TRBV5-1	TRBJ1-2	CASSLGQQFTF